This T cell receptor beta chain was documented in a study of neoadjuvant anti-PD-1 for oral cavity cancer (dated by TCRdb to 2020 to 2022). As for the study more broadly: Before curative-intent surgical resection, most patients were given three to four biweekly doses of nivolumab at 3 mg/kg. For patients who did not progress, a fourth nivolumab dose was given around day 43, followed by definitive surgical resection on days 50-56. Patients with complete response, partial response or stable disease by RECIST 1.1 were defined as responders, whereas patients with progression were defined as non-responders. The parent correlative cohort had over ten patients and a response rate of 33%. What the study reported, not specific to this receptor: Higher pretreatment blood Treg/Th17 ratios correlated with higher pretreatment blood TCRbeta clonality and lower post-treatment tumor TCRbeta clonality. The TCR analyses had only three patients in each response group, and the authors called for validation in larger cohorts. Within PBMCs, T cell clonality (Gini index) was significantly higher in non-responders than responders after neoadjuvant nivolumab.

The junction shows trimming of 4 bases on V and 7 bases on J, and the gene matches do not reach 13 bases of it. The germline V gene sets CDR1 to SGHVS and CDR2 to FQNEAQ. The CDR3 covers 16 residues, taking in both the cysteine and the phenylalanine. Just CDR3 DNA is preserved here, 48 bases in frame from base 1. What the time point label conveys for this sample: before neoadjuvant nivolumab. None of the patients had received prior systemic or radiation treatment, and all were newly diagnosed with stage II-IVA oral cavity squamous cell carcinoma. The cohort was made up of patients with locally advanced, HPV-negative oral cavity squamous cell carcinoma. Peripheral blood mononuclear cells were analyzed directly and were not maintained or expanded in culture. Samples came from a longitudinal correlative study of a single-arm phase II trial of neoadjuvant nivolumab in oral cavity squamous cell carcinoma. Subject-matched pre- and post-treatment PBMCs and tumors from three responders and three non-responders underwent genomic DNA-based TCRbeta sequencing. Peripheral blood mononuclear cells were collected before nivolumab treatment and again after treatment, at the time of surgery. The Maxwell RSC DNA from Cells kit was used to extract genomic DNA from PBMCs.

PBMC libraries used mostly approximately 0.5 ug of input genomic DNA for deep sequencing, with six replicates per sample. TCRbeta libraries were prepared with the immunoSEQ hsTCRbeta kit according to the manufacturer's instructions. Sequencing of the completed libraries took place using an Illumina NovaSeq 6000 S4 flow cell after they had been pooled to around 3.3 nM. The source study handled its data this way. Raw data preprocessing and quality control were performed with the immunoSEQ Analyzer. The analysis was limited to productive rearrangements, and each clonotype was defined by a unique CDR3 amino acid sequence. Repertoire clonality was estimated as the Gini-Simpson index, computed with the R package tcR. Student's t test was used to compare Gini indices, and Pearson correlation was used to assess associations with tumor size change. Imported from immuneACCESS, the table was reduced by TCRdb to in-frame sequences with V and J called. These copies leave out some clones; in studies compared against another copy, an unresolved V gene accounts for under half, and the cause of the remainder is not known. From that table come the V and J calls and clone size; the DNA was used to work out D and trimming. The sample has about 14,000 clones on record, about 61% of them singletons. The top ten clones comprise approximately 2.4% of the sample.

Notes on this clone: Its antigen is currently not known. Per-nucleotide qualities are absent, and no much larger clonotype sits a single base away.

The input for sequencing was PBMCs, taken before nivolumab (anti-PD-1) treatment. The chain is made from TRBV7-8 and TRBJ1-1, and 9 junctional nucleotides match TRBD1. The clonotype was recovered from a person aged 40-85 years with oral cavity squamous cell carcinoma. The sequenced DNA: TGTGCCAGCAGCTCTGGGACAGGGAACAACATGATTGAAGCTTTCTTT. Translated, it reads CASSSGTGNNMIEAFF.